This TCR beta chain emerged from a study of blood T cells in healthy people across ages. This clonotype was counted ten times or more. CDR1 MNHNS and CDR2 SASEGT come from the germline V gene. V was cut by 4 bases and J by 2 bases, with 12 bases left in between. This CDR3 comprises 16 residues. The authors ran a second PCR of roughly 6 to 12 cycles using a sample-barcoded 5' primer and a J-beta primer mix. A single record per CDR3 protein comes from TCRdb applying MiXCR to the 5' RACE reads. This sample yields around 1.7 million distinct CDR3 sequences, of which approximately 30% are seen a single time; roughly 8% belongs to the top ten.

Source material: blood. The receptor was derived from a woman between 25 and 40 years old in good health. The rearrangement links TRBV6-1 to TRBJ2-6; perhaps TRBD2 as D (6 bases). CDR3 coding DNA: TGTGCCAGCAGTGTGCCGGGGGTACCTGGGGCCAACGTCCTGACTTTC. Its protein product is CASSVPGVPGANVLTF.